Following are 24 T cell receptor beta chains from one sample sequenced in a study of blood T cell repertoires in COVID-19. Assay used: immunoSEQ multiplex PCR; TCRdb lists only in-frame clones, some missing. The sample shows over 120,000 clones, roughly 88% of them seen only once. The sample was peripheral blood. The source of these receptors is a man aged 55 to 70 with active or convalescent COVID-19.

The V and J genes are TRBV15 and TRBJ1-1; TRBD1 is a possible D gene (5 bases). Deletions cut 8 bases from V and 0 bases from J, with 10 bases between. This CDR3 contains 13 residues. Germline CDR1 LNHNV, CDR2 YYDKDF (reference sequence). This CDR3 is CATAGGLNTEAFF. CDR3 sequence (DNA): TGTGCCACCGCCGGGGGACTGAACACTGAAGCTTTCTTT.

In DNA form, the CDR3 reads TGTGCCAGCAGCTCGCGACAGGGCGCTCTACCCGGGGAGCTGTTTTTT. Translating it yields CASSSRQGALPGELFF. The chain recombines TRBV7-2 with TRBJ2-2; 7 bases align to TRBD1. With V trimmed by 4 bases and J by 6 bases, 11 bases remained unmatched. Germline V gene data show CDR1 as SGHTA and CDR2 as FQGNSA. The length of the CDR3 is 16 residues.

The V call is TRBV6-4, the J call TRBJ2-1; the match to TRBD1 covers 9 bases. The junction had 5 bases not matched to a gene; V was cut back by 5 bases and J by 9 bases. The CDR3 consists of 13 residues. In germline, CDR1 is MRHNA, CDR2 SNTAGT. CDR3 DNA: TGTGCCAGCAGTCCGGGACAGGGAAGTGAGCAGTTCTTC. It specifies CASSPGQGSEQFF.

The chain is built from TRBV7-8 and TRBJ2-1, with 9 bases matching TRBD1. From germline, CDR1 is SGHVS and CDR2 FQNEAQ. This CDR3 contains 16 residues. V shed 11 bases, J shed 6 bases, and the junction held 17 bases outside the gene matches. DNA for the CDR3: TGTGCCTCCGCACAGTCGGGACAGGGACCGGTCAATGAGCAGTTCTTC. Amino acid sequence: CASAQSGQGPVNEQFF.

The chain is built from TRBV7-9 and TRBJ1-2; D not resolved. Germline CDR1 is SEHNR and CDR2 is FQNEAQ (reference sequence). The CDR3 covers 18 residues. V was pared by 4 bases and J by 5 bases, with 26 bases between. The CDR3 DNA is TGTGCCAGCAGCTATCAGAAGAAAGCCGACTTACGGGGTTATGGCTACACCTTC. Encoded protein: CASSYQKKADLRGYGYTF.

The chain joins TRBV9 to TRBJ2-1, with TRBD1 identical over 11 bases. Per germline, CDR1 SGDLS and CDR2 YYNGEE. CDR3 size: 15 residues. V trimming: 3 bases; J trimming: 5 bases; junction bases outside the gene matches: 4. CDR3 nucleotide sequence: TGTGCCAGCAGCGCCTGGACAGGGGGCCACAATGAGCAGTTCTTC. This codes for CASSAWTGGHNEQFF.

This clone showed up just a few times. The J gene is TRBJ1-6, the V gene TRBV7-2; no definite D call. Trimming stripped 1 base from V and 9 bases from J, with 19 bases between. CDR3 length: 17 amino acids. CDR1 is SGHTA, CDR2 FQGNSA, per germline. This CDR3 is CASSLGGSPVGSSPLHF. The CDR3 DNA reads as TGTGCCAGCAGCTTAGGCGGGAGCCCAGTAGGCTCTTCACCCCTCCACTTT.

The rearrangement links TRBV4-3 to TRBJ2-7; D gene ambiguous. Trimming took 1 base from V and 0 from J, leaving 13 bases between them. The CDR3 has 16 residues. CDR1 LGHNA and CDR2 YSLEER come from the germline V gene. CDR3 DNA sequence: TGCGCCAGCAGCCAAGCCGAATTACAACGCTCCTACGAGCAGTACGTC. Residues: CASSQAELQRSYEQYV.

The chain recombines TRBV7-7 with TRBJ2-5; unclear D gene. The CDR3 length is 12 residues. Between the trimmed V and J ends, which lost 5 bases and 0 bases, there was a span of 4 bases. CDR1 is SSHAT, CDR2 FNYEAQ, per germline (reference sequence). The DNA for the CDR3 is TGTGCCAGCAGCCCGGACCAAGAGACCCAGTACTTC. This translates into CASSPDQETQYF.

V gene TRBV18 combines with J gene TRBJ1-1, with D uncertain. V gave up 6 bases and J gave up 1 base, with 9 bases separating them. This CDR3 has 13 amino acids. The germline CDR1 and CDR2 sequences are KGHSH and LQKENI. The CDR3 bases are TGTGCCAGCTCCAGCGAACAGAACACTGAAGCTTTCTTT. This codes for CASSSEQNTEAFF.

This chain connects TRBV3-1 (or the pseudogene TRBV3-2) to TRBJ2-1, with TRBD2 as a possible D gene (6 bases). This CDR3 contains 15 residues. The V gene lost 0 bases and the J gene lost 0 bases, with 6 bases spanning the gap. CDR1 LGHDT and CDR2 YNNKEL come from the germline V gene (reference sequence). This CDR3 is CASSQDGSSYNEQFF. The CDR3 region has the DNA TGTGCCAGCAGCCAAGACGGGAGCTCCTACAATGAGCAGTTCTTC.

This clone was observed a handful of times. The CDR3 here is CASQGVRFNEQFF. In nucleotides, the CDR3 is TGTGCCAGCCAGGGGGTTCGGTTCAATGAGCAGTTCTTC. The chain has TRBV6-5 and TRBJ2-1, with 7 bases that match TRBD1. The junction had 7 bases not matched to a gene; V was cut back by 8 bases and J by 6 bases. There are 13 residues in the CDR3. Germline loops: CDR1 MNHEY, CDR2 SVGAGI.

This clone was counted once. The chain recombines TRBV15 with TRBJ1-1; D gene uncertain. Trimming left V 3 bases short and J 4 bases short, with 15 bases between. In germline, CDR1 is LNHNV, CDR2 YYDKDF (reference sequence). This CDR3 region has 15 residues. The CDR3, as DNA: TGTGCCACCAGCAGCAAAGTTAGAGACACCACTGAAGCTTTCTTT. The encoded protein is CATSSKVRDTTEAFF.

The CDR3: CASSTLREDGEKLFF. The CDR3 DNA reads TGTGCCAGCAGCACCCTCAGGGAAGATGGGGAAAAACTGTTTTTT. The rearrangement links TRBV9 to TRBJ1-4, with D possibly matching TRBD1 (5 bases). The CDR3 contains 15 residues. Trimming took 4 bases from V and 8 from J, leaving 18 bases between them. Germline lookup yields CDR1 SGDLS and CDR2 YYNGEE. Combining the CDR3 with reference TRBV9 and TRBJ1-4 gives the whole variable domain DSGVTQTPKHLITATGQRVTLRCSPRSGDLSVYWYQQSLDQGLQFLIQYYNGEERAKGNILERFSAQQFPDLHSELNLSSLELGDSALYFCASSTLREDGEKLFFGSGTQLSVL.

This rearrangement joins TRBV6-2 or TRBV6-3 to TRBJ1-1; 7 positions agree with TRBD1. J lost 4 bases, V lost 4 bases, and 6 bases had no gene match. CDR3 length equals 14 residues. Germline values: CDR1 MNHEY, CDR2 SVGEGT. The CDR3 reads CASSSNRGSTEAFF. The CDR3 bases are TGTGCCAGCAGTTCTAACAGGGGCAGCACTGAAGCTTTCTTT.

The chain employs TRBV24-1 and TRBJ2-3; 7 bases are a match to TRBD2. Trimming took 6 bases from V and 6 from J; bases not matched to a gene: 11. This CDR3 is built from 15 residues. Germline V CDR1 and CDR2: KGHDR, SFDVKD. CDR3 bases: TGTGCCACCAGTCCCTCCGGGGAGGGTCGCGATACGCAGTATTTT. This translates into CATSPSGEGRDTQYF.

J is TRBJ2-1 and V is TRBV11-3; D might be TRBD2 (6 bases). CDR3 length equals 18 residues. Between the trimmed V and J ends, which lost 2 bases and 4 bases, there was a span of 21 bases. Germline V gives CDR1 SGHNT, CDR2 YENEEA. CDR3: CASSLIPRAGRLYNEQFF. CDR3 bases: TGTGCCAGCAGCTTAATCCCGAGGGCGGGGAGGCTTTACAATGAGCAGTTCTTC.

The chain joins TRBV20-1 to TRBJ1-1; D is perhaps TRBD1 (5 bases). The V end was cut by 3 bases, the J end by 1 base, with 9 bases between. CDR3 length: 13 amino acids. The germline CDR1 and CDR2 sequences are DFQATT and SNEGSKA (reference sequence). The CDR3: CSASSGQNTEAFF. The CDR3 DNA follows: TGCAGTGCTAGTTCCGGACAGAACACTGAAGCTTTCTTT.

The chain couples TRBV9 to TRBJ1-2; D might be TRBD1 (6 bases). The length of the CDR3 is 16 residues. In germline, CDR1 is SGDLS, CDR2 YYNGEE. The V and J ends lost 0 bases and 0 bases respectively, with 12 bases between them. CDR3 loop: CASSVATGLPNYGYTF. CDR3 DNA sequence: TGTGCCAGCAGCGTAGCGACAGGACTTCCTAACTATGGCTACACCTTC.

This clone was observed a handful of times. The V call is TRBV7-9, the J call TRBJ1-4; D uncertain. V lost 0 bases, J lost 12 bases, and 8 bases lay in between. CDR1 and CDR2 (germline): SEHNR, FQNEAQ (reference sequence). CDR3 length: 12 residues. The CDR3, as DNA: TGTGCCAGCAGCTTAGCGCAAGGAGAACTGTTTTTT. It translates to CASSLAQGELFF.

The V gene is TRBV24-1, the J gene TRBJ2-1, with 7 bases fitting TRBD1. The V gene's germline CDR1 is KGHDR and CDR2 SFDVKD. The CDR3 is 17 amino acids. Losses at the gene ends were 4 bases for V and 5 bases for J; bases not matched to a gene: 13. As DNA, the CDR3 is TGTGCCACCAGTGACCGCGTCCGAGGGGGCATGGACAATGAGCAGTTCTTC. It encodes CATSDRVRGGMDNEQFF.

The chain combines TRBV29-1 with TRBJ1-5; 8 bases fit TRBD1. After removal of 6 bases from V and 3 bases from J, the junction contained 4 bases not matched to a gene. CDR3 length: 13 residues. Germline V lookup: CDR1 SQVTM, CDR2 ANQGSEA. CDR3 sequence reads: CSVVTGVNQPQHF. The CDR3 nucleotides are TGCAGCGTGGTGACAGGGGTCAATCAGCCCCAGCATTTT. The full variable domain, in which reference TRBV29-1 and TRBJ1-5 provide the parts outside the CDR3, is SAVISQKPSRDICQRGTSLTIQCQVDSQVTMMFWYRQQPGQSLTLIATANQGSEATYESGFVIDKFPISRPNLTFSTLTVSNMSPEDSSIYLCSVVTGVNQPQHFGDGTRLSIL.

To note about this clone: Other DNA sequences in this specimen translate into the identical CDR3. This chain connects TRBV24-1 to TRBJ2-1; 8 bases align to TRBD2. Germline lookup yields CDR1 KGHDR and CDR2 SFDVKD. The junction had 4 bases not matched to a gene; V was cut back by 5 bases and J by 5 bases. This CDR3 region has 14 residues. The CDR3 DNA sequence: TGTGCCACCAGTGGAGCGGGAGTAAACAATGAGCAGTTCTTC. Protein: CATSGAGVNNEQFF.

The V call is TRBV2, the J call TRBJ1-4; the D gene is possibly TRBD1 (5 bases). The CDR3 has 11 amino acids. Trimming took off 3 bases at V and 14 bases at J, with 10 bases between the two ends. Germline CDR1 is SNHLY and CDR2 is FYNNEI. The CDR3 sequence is CASSDSGLLFF. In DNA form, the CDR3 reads TGTGCCAGCAGTGACTCAGGGCTCCTGTTTTTT.